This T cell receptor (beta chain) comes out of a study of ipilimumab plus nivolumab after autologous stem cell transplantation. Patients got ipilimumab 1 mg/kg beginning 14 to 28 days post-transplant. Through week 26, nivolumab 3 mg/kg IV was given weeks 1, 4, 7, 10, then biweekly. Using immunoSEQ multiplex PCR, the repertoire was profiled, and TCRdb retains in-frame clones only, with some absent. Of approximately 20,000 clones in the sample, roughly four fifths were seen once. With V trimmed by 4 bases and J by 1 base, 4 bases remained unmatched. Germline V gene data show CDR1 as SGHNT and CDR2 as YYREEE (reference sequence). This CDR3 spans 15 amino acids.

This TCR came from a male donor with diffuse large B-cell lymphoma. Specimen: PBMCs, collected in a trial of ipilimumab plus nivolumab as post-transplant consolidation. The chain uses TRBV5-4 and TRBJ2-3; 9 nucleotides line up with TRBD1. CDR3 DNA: TGTGCCAGCAGCACCCGGACAGGGGGCACAGATACGCAGTATTTT. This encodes CASSTRTGGTDTQYF.